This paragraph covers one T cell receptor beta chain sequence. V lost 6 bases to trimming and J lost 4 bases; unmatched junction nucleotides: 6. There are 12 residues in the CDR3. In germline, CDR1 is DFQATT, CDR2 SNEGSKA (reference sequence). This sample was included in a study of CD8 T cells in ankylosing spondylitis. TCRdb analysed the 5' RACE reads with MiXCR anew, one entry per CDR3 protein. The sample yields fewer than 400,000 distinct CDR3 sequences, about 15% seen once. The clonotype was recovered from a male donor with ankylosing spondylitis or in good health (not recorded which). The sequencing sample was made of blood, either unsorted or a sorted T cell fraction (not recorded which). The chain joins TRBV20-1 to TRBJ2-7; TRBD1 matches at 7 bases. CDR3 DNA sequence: TGCAGTGCCATATTACAGGGGTACGAGCAGTACTTC. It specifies CSAILQGYEQYF.